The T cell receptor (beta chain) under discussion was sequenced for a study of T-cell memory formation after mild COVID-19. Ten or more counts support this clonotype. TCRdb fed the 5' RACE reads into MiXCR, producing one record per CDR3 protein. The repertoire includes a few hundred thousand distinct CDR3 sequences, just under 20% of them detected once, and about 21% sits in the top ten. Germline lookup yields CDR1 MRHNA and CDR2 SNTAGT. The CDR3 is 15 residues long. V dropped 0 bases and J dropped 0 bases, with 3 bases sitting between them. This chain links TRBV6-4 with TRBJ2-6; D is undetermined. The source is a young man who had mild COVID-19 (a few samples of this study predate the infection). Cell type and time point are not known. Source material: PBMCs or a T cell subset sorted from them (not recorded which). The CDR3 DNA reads TGTGCCAGCAGTGACTCCAGCTCTGGGGCCAACGTCCTGACTTTC. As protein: CASSDSSSGANVLTF.